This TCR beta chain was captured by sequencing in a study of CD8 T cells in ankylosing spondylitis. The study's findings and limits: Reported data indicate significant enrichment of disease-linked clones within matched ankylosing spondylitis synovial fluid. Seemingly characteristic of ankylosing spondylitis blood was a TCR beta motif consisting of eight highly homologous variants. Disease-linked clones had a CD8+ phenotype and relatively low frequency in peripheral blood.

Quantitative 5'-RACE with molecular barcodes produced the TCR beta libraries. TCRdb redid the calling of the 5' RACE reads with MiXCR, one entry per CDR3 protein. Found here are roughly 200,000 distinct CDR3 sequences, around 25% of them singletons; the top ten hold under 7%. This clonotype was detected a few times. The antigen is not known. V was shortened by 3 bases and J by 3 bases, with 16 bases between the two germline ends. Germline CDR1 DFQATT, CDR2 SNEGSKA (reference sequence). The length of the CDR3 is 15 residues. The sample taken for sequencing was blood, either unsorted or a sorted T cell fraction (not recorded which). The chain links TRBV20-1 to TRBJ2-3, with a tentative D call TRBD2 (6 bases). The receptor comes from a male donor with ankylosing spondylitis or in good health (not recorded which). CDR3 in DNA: TGCAGTGCTAGTAGATTCCAGCGGGCTACAGATACGCAGTATTTT. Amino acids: CSASRFQRATDTQYF.